This TCR beta chain comes out of a study of beta chain features in type 1 diabetes. This clone was picked up many times. As yet, its antigen is unknown. Sorted populations were all over 95% pure. The study's findings and limits: For Type 1 diabetes patients, all four CD4+ subsets carried TCRB CDR3s that were moderately but significantly shorter. There were fewer insertions and more deletions at the VDJ junctions of type 1 diabetes patients.

The CDR3 consists of 13 residues. Germline CDR1 is SNHLY and CDR2 is FYNNEI. V trimming: 8 bases; J trimming: 6 bases; junction bases outside the gene matches: 6. cDNA synthesis used the whole RNA isolate, giving expressed TCRB sequences. Clones were sequenced by immunoSEQ multiplex PCR, and TCRdb holds only the in-frame ones, with some missing. The sample has about 140,000 clones, less than 9% seen once; the top ten hold around 1.3%. Sequencing was carried out using central memory CD4+ T cells from blood. This TCR was sampled from a woman aged 25 to 39 in good health. The rearrangement links TRBV2 to TRBJ1-5, with 8 bases lining up with TRBD1. The CDR3 reads CASRQGSAQPQHF. CDR3 DNA sequence: TGTGCCAGCCGACAGGGGAGCGCTCAGCCCCAGCATTTT. The full variable domain, its missing parts supplied by reference TRBV2 and TRBJ1-5, is EPEVTQTPSHQVTQMGQEVILRCVPISNHLYFYWYRQILGQKVEFLVSFYNNEISEKSEIFDDQFSVERPDGSNFTLKIRSTKLEDSAMYFCASRQGSAQPQHFGDGTRLSIL.